The sequence of this TCR beta chain was determined in a study of a mutant IDH1 vaccine in newly diagnosed glioma. Overall study context: Vaccinations were initiated 4-6 weeks following radiotherapy alone, or were given together with temozolomide cycles. Of treated patients, around 62% were men and approximately 40% women, averaging 40.4 years. The study held visit V12 at week 35 and visit V13 at week 47.

Regarding time point: week 35, safety follow-up. Doses of 300 ug of mutant IDH1 20-mer peptide were given with topical imiquimod. Notes on the study in general: No link was apparently found between pseudoprogression and changes in top peripheral T cell clonotypes.

Germline lookup yields CDR1 LNHDA and CDR2 SQIVND (reference sequence). The CDR3 runs 13 residues. Comments on this clone: What it binds is not known.

This table comes from immunoSEQ multiplex PCR, and its TCRdb copy is limited to in-frame clones, with some not included. The sample contains some 29,000 clones, around 79% of which appear only once. The sequencing used PBMCs, collected from a glioma patient whose treatment included an IDH1 peptide vaccine. The TCR sequence derives from a woman aged 30 to 39 with glioma. Some clones in this sample may be carry-over from other donors' samples. This chain joins TRBV19 and TRBJ2-5; 8 bases are a match to TRBD2. The end of the DNA is better explained by TRBJ2-7, so the J call may be wrong. Here the CDR3 reads CASHQAGAYEQYF. CDR3 DNA: TGTGCCAGCCACCAAGCGGGAGCTTACGAGCAGTACTTC.